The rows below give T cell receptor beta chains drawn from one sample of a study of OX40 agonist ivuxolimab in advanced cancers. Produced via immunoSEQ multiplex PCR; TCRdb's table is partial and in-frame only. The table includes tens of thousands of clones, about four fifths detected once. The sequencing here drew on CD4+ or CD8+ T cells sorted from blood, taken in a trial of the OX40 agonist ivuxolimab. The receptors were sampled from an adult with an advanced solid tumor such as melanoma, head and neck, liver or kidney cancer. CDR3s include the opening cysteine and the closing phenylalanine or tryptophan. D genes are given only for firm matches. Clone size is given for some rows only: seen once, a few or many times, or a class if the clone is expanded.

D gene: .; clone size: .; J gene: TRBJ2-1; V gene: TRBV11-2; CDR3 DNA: TGTGCCAGCAGCTTAGGGACCAACAATGAGCAGTTCTTC; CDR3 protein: CASSLGTNNEQFF
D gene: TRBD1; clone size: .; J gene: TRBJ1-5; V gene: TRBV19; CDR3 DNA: TGTGCCAGTAGTATAGAGTGGGGACAGGGTCTCAATCAGCCCCAGCATTTT; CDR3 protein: CASSIEWGQGLNQPQHF
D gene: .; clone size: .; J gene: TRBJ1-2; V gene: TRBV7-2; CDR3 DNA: TGTGCCAGCAGCTTGGCGGCTACAGATGGCTACACCTTC; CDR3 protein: CASSLAATDGYTF
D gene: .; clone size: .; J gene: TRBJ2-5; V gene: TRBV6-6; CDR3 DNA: TGTGCCAGCAGTTACTCCGACCCGGGCAGGGAGACCCAGTACTTC; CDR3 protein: CASSYSDPGRETQYF
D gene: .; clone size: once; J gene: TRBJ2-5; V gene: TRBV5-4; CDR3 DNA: TGTGCCAGCAGCGAGGAAGAGACCCAGTACTTC; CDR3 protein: CASSEEETQYF
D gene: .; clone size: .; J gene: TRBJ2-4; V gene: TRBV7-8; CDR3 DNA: TGTGCCAGCAGCTTAGTTGCAACAGGGAAGATAGCCAAAAACATTCAGTACTTC; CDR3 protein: CASSLVATGKIAKNIQYF
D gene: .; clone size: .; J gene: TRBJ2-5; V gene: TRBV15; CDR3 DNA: TGTGCCACCAGCAGACAAGAGACCCAGTACTTC; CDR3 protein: CATSRQETQYF
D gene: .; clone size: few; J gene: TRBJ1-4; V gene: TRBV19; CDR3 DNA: TGTGCCAGTAGTAAAGGACGTTCGACTAATGAAAAACTGTTTTTT; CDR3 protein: CASSKGRSTNEKLFF
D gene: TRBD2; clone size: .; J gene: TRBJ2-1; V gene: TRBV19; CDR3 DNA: TGTGCCACCAGGACTAGCGGGAGATCGGGCCGGGACAATGAGCAGTTCTTC; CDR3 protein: CATRTSGRSGRDNEQFF
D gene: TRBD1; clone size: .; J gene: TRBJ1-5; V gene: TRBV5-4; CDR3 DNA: TGTGCCAGCTCTCCGGGGCAGGGGGGGCCCAATCAGCCCCAGCATTTT; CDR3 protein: CASSPGQGGPNQPQHF
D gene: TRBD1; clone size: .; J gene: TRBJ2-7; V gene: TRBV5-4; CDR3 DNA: TGTGCCAGCAGCTTACCCGGGACAGGCGCCTACGAGCAGTACTTC; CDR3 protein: CASSLPGTGAYEQYF
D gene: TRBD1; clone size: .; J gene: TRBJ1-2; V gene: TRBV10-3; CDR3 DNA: TGTGCCATCAGTGCAGGACAGGGGGCGTCTGGCTACACCTTC; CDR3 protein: CAISAGQGASGYTF
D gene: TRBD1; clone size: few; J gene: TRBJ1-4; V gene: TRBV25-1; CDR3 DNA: TGTGCCAGCAGACCAACAGGGGTAGATCGCGAAAAACTGTTTTTT; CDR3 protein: CASRPTGVDREKLFF
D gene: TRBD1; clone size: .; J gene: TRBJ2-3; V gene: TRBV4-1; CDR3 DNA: TGCGCCAGCAGCCAAGATCCCACACAGGGGACGCAGTATTTT; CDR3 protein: CASSQDPTQGTQYF
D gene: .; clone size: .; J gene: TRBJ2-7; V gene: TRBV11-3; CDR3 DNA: TGTGCCAGCAGCTTACACAGAGAGCAGTACTTC; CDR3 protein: CASSLHREQYF
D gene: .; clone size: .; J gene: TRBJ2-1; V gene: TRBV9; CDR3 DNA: TGTGCCAGCAGCTCCACGTTTCAATACAATGAGCAGTTCTTC; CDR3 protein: CASSSTFQYNEQFF
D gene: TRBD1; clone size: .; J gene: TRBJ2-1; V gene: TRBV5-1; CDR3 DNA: TGCGCCAGCAGCTCGGGACAGGGCCATGAGCAGTTCTTC; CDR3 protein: CASSSGQGHEQFF
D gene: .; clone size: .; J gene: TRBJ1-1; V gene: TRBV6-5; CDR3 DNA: TGTGCCATCAGTGATCGACCTGGGACTGAAGCTTTCTTT; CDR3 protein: CAISDRPGTEAFF
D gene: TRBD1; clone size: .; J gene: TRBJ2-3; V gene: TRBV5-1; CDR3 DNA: TGCGCCAGCAGCGAAACCGGGACAGGGGGCACAGATACGCAGTATTTT; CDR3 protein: CASSETGTGGTDTQYF
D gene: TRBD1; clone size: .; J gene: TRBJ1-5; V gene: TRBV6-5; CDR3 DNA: TGTGCCAGCAGACAAAGGACAGGGGGCAATCAGCCCCAGCATTTT; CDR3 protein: CASRQRTGGNQPQHF
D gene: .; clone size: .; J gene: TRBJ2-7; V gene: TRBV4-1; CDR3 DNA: TGCGCCAGCAGCCAAAATAGGGGACTTAACTACGAGCAGTACTTC; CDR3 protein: CASSQNRGLNYEQYF
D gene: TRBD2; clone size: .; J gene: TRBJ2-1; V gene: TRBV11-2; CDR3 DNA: TGTGCCAGCAGCGTTCTAGCGGGAGTCTTTGGCAATGAGCAGTTCTTC; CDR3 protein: CASSVLAGVFGNEQFF